This T cell receptor beta chain was observed in a study of CD8 T cells in Susac syndrome. When the RNA was reverse transcribed, random hexamers were used with an input of 0.5 to 1 ug. TCRdb ran MiXCR on the immunoSEQ multiplex PCR reads and lists one entry per CDR3 protein. The sample shows about 60,000 distinct CDR3 sequences, around 95% of them seen only once. Germline-derived CDR1 and CDR2 are SGHVS and FQNEAQ. Trimming took 6 bases from V and 7 from J; bases not matched to a gene: 6. This CDR3 region has 12 residues. This receptor was identified in a human donor with multiple sclerosis. The chain joins TRBV7-8 to TRBJ2-7; 7 bases are shared with TRBD2. What was sequenced was CD8+ T cells from PBMCs. This CDR3 is CASRGRGEEQYF. CDR3 in DNA: TGTGCCAGCAGGGGGAGGGGTGAGGAGCAGTACTTC.